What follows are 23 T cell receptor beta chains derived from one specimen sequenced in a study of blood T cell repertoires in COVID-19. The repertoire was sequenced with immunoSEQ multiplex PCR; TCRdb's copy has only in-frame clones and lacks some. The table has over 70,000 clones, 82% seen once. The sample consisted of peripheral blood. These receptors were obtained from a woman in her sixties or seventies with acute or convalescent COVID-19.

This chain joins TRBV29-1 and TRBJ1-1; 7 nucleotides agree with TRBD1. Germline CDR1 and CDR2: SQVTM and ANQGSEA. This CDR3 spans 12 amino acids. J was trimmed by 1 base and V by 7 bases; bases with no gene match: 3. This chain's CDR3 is CSARQGNTEAFF. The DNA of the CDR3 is TGCAGCGCCAGACAGGGGAACACTGAAGCTTTCTTT. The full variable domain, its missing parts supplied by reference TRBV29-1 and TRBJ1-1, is SAVISQKPSRDICQRGTSLTIQCQVDSQVTMMFWYRQQPGQSLTLIATANQGSEATYESGFVIDKFPISRPNLTFSTLTVSNMSPEDSSIYLCSARQGNTEAFFGQGTRLTVV.

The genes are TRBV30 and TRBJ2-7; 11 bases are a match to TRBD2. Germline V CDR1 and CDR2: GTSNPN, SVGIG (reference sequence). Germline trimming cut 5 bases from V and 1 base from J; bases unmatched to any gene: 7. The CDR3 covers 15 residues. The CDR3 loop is CAWGATSGGSYEQYF. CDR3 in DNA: TGTGCCTGGGGGGCCACTAGCGGGGGATCCTACGAGCAGTACTTC.

The CDR3 sequence is CASSPGTEGSGANVLTF. In DNA form, the CDR3 reads TGTGCCAGCAGCCCGGGGACAGAAGGCTCCGGGGCCAACGTCCTGACTTTC. The genes are TRBV7-9 and TRBJ2-6; 7 nucleotides align to TRBD1. Looked up from germline, CDR1 is SEHNR and CDR2 is FQNEAQ (reference sequence). V was pared by 5 bases and J by 4 bases, with 11 bases of the junction left unmatched. The CDR3 extends over 17 amino acids. Filled out from reference TRBV7-9 and TRBJ2-6, the complete variable domain reads DTGVSQNPRHKITKRGQNVTFRCDPISEHNRLYWYRQTLGQGPEFLTYFQNEAQLEKSRLLSDRFSAERPKGSFSTLEIQRTEQGDSAMYLCASSPGTEGSGANVLTFGAGSRLTVL.

CDR3 amino acids: CSVPGQGATEAFF. Written as DNA, the CDR3 is TGCAGCGTACCGGGACAGGGTGCCACTGAAGCTTTCTTT. The J gene is TRBJ1-1, the V gene TRBV29-1; TRBD1 aligns across 9 bases. This CDR3 comprises 13 residues. V was pared by 6 bases and J by 4 bases, with 6 bases of the junction left unmatched. Germline assignment: CDR1 SQVTM and CDR2 ANQGSEA.

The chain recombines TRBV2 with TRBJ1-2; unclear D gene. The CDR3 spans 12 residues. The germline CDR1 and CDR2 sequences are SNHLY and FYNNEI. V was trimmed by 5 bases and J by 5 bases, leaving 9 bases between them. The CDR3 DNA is TGTGCCAGCAGTAACAGCCGTTATGGCTACACCTTC. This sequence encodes CASSNSRYGYTF.

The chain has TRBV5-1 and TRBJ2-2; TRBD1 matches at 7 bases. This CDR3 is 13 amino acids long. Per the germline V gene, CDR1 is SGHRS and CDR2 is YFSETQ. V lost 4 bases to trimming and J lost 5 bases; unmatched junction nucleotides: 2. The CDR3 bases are TGCGCCAGCAGCCTACAGGGGACCGGGGAGCTGTTTTTT. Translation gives CASSLQGTGELFF.

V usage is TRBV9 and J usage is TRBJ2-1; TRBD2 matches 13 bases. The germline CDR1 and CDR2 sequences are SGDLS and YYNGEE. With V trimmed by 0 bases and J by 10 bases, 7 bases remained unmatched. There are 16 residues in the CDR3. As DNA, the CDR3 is TGTGCCAGCAGCGTAGGCGGACTAGCGGGAGTTCAGGAGCAGTTCTTC. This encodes CASSVGGLAGVQEQFF. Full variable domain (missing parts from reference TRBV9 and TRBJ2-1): DSGVTQTPKHLITATGQRVTLRCSPRSGDLSVYWYQQSLDQGLQFLIQYYNGEERAKGNILERFSAQQFPDLHSELNLSSLELGDSALYFCASSVGGLAGVQEQFFGPGTRLTVL.

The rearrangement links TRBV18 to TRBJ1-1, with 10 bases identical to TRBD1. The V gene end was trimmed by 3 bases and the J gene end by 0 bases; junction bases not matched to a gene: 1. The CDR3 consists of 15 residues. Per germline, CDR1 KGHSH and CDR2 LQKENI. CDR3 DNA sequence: TGTGCCAGCTCACCGACAGGGGGCATGAACACTGAAGCTTTCTTT. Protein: CASSPTGGMNTEAFF. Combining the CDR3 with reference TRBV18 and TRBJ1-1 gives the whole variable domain NAGVMQNPRHLVRRRGQEARLRCSPMKGHSHVYWYRQLPEEGLKFMVYLQKENIIDESGMPKERFSAEFPKEGPSILRIQQVVRGDSAAYFCASSPTGGMNTEAFFGQGTRLTVV.

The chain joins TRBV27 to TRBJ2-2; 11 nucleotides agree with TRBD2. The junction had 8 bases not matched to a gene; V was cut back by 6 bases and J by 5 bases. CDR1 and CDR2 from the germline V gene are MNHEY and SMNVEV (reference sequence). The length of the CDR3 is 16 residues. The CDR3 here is CASSLGWTSGTGELFF. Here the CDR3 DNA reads TGTGCCAGCAGCTTAGGGTGGACTAGCGGGACCGGGGAGCTGTTTTTT.

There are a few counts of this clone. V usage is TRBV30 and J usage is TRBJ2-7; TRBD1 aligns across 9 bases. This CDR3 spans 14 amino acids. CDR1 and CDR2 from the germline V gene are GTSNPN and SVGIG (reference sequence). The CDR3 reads CATDRGRQLDKQYF. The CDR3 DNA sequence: TGTGCTACGGACAGGGGACGCCAGTTGGACAAGCAGTACTTC.

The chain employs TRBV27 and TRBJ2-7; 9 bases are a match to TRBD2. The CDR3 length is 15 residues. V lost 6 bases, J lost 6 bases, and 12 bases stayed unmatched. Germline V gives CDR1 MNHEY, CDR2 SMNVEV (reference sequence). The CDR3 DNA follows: TGTGCCAGCAGCCCGCGGGGGGGACCCTGGGGCGAGCAGTACTTC. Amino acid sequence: CASSPRGGPWGEQYF.

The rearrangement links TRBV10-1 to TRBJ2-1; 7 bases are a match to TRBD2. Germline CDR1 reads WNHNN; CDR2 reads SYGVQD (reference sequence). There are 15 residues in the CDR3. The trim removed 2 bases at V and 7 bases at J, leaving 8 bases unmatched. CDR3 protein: CASSEEVGEGNEQFF. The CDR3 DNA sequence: TGCGCCAGCAGTGAGGAGGTAGGGGAGGGGAATGAGCAGTTCTTC.

This CDR3 is CATSRGASSGNTIYF. CDR3 nucleotide sequence: TGTGCCACCAGCAGAGGAGCGAGCTCTGGAAACACCATATATTTT. The gene calls are TRBV15 and TRBJ1-3; D ambiguous. The V end was cut by 1 base, the J end by 0 bases, with 7 bases between. Germline lookup yields CDR1 LNHNV and CDR2 YYDKDF (reference sequence). The CDR3 has 15 amino acids.

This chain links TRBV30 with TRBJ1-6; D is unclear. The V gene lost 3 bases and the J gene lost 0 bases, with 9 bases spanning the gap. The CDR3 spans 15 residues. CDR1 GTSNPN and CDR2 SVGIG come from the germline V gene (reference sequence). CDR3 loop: CAWSVYGSYNSPLHF. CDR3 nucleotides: TGTGCCTGGAGCGTCTACGGCTCCTATAATTCACCCCTCCACTTT.

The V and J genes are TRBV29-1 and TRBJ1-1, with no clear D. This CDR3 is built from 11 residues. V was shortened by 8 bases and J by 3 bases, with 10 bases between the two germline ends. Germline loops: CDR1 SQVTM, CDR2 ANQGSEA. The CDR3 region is CSIPRDTEAFF. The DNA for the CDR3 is TGCAGCATCCCTCGGGACACTGAAGCTTTCTTT.

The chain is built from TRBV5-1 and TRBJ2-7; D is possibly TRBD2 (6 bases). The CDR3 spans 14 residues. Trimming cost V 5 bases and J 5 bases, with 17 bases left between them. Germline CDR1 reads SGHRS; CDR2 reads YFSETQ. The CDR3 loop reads CASSSPGTPDEQYF. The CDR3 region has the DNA TGCGCCAGCAGTTCCCCCGGGACTCCCGACGAGCAGTACTTC.

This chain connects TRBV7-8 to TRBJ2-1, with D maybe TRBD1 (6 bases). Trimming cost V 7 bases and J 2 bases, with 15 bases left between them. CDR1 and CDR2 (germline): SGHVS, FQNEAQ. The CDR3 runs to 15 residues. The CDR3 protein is CASTPSTGTYNEQFF. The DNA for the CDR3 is TGTGCCAGCACCCCTTCAACAGGGACCTACAATGAGCAGTTCTTC.

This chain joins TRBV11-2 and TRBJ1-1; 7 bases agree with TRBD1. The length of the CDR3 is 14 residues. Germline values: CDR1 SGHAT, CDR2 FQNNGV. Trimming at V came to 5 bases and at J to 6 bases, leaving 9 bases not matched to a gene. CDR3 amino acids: CASSPIRGASEAFF. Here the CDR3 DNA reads TGTGCCAGCAGCCCTATCAGGGGGGCGTCTGAAGCTTTCTTT.

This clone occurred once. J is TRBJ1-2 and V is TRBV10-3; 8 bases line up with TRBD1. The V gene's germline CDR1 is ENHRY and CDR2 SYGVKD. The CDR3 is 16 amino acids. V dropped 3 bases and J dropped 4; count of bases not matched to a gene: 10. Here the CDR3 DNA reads TGTGCCATCAGTGACCCACGACAGGGGAAACGCTATGGCTACACCTTC. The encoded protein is CAISDPRQGKRYGYTF.

In DNA, the CDR3 is TGCGCCAGCAGCTTGGGACTAGCGGGAGTATACAATGAGCAGTTCTTC. Protein sequence: CASSLGLAGVYNEQFF. The J gene is TRBJ2-1, the V gene TRBV5-1, with 12 bases fitting TRBD2. The CDR3 runs to 16 residues. The V gene end was trimmed by 0 bases and the J gene end by 4 bases; junction bases not matched to a gene: 2. CDR1 SGHRS and CDR2 YFSETQ come from the germline V gene.

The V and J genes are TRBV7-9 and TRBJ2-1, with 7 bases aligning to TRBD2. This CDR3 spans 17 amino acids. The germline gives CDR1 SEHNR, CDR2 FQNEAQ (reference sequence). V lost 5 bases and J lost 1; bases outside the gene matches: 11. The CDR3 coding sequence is TGTGCCAGCAGCCCATCTAGCGGTTCCCTTTCCTACAATGAGCAGTTCTTC. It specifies CASSPSSGSLSYNEQFF. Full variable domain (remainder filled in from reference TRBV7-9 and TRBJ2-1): DTGVSQNPRHKITKRGQNVTFRCDPISEHNRLYWYRQTLGQGPEFLTYFQNEAQLEKSRLLSDRFSAERPKGSFSTLEIQRTEQGDSAMYLCASSPSSGSLSYNEQFFGPGTRLTVL.

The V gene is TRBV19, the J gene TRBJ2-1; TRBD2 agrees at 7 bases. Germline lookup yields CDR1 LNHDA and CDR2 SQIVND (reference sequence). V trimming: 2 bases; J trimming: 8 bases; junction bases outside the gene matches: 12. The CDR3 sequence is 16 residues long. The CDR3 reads CASSIKRGPWGDEQFF. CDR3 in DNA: TGTGCCAGTAGTATAAAGCGGGGCCCTTGGGGTGATGAGCAGTTCTTC.

The CDR3 DNA reads TGCGCCAGCAGTCCTAGCGGGAGGCGTGAGACCCAGTACTTC. As protein: CASSPSGRRETQYF. The chain links TRBV5-1 to TRBJ2-5; 11 bases fit TRBD2. Trimming took 5 bases from V and 5 from J; bases not matched to a gene: 5. The CDR3 totals 14 residues. CDR1 is SGHRS and CDR2 is YFSETQ in the germline V gene.